Listed here are 20 T cell receptor beta chains from one sample, sequenced in a study of T cell responses to AZD1222 COVID-19 vaccine. Sequenced by immunoSEQ multiplex PCR; TCRdb stores in-frame clones only, minus some. The repertoire holds over 120,000 clones, with 70% to 90% as singletons. Sequenced here: peripheral blood, sampled 28 days after the second dose of the MenACWY control vaccine. The receptors shown here come from an adult who received the MenACWY meningococcal vaccine as a control.

The chain is built from TRBV2 and TRBJ2-5; the match to TRBD1 covers 7 bases. Germline CDR1 SNHLY, CDR2 FYNNEI. The CDR3 has 13 amino acids. J lost 2 bases, V lost 5 bases, and 2 bases had no gene match. CDR3 nucleotide sequence: TGTGCCAGCAGTCAACAGGGGCAAGAGACCCAGTACTTC. Encoded protein: CASSQQGQETQYF.

CDR3 bases: TGTGCCAGCAGTCCGCTTGACGGGACCGAGCAGTACTTC. Protein product: CASSPLDGTEQYF. The chain is built from TRBV28 and TRBJ2-7; D may match TRBD1 or TRBD2 (5 bases each). CDR3 length equals 13 residues. Trimming took off 5 bases at V and 6 bases at J, with 14 bases between the two ends. From germline, CDR1 is MDHEN and CDR2 SYDVKM.

The chain employs TRBV7-2 and TRBJ1-1; no clear D gene. CDR3 length: 16 amino acids. V lost 5 bases to trimming and J lost 0 bases, with 16 bases between them. Looked up from germline, CDR1 is SGHTA and CDR2 is FQGNSA. CDR3 bases: TGTGCCAGCAGCCCGCCAGGAAACCTCATGAACACTGAAGCTTTCTTT. This encodes CASSPPGNLMNTEAFF.

The chain links TRBV10-3 to TRBJ1-1; 10 bases align to TRBD1. With V trimmed by 3 bases and J by 7 bases, 8 bases remained unmatched. The CDR3 is made up of 15 amino acids. CDR1 is ENHRY, CDR2 SYGVKD, per germline. This CDR3 is CAISDEGTGVLEAFF. DNA of the CDR3: TGTGCCATCAGTGATGAGGGGACAGGGGTTCTTGAAGCTTTCTTT.

The chain uses TRBV29-1 and TRBJ2-1, with 9 bases lining up with TRBD1. The CDR3 has 13 amino acids. V was clipped by 8 bases and J by 9 bases; unmatched bases: 11. Germline V gene data show CDR1 as SQVTM and CDR2 as ANQGSEA. CDR3 nucleotides: TGCAGCTCGAGGACAGGGGAAGTTGGTGAGCAGTTCTTC. Translation: CSSRTGEVGEQFF.

This clone showed up just once. The V and J genes are TRBV11-3 and TRBJ2-1; weak D call: TRBD1 (6 bases). V lost 6 bases, J lost 10 bases, and 19 bases lay in between. In germline, CDR1 is SGHNT, CDR2 YENEEA. CDR3 length equals 14 residues. The CDR3 bases are TGTGCCAGCAGGTTGACAGGCTTGGGGGACGAGCAGTTCTTC. Protein: CASRLTGLGDEQFF.

Only a few counts were recorded for this clone. The chain has TRBV7-9 and TRBJ2-3; no clear D gene. CDR3 length equals 13 residues. CDR1 and CDR2 from the germline V gene are SEHNR and FQNEAQ (reference sequence). Trimming shortened V by 6 bases and J by 3 bases, and 10 bases separated the two germline ends. The CDR3 loop reads CASRNRMTDTQYF. Written as DNA, the CDR3 is TGTGCCAGCAGGAATAGGATGACAGATACGCAGTATTTT.

This sequence joins TRBV7-2 and TRBJ2-7; 7 nucleotides line up with TRBD2. The germline V gene has CDR1 SGHTA and CDR2 FQGNSA. Germline trimming cut 5 bases from V and 0 bases from J; bases unmatched to any gene: 7. The CDR3 runs to 15 residues. CDR3 residues: CASSPSGVLSYEQYF. The CDR3 DNA reads TGTGCCAGCAGCCCGAGCGGGGTACTCTCCTACGAGCAGTACTTC.

This chain joins TRBV9 and TRBJ2-7; D gene uncertain. CDR3 length equals 12 residues. The germline CDR1 and CDR2 sequences are SGDLS and YYNGEE. Trimming pared 0 bases from V and 6 bases from J, leaving 7 bases between. The CDR3 DNA follows: TGTGCCAGCAGCGTAGGGGCGAGCGAGCAGTACTTC. It specifies CASSVGASEQYF.

V and J are TRBV7-9 and TRBJ2-1, with 11 nucleotides matching TRBD2. This CDR3 spans 14 amino acids. Germline V lookup: CDR1 SEHNR, CDR2 FQNEAQ (reference sequence). With V trimmed by 4 bases and J by 10 bases, 6 bases remained unmatched. The CDR3 coding sequence is TGTGCCAGCAGCTCCGGGACTAGCGGAGCAGAGCAGTTCTTC. Translation gives CASSSGTSGAEQFF.

The chain has TRBV7-2 and TRBJ2-3; D ambiguous. The CDR3 runs to 14 residues. Trimming left V 5 bases short and J 3 bases short, with 12 bases between. The germline gives CDR1 SGHTA, CDR2 FQGNSA. The CDR3 is CASSLKWGTDTQYF. In nucleotides, the CDR3 is TGTGCCAGCAGCCTCAAGTGGGGTACAGATACGCAGTATTTT.

V and J are TRBV9 and TRBJ2-5, with D perhaps assigned TRBD1 or TRBD2 (5 bases each). The CDR3 loop spans 14 amino acids. V dropped 3 bases and J dropped 9 bases, with 18 bases sitting between them. The germline gives CDR1 SGDLS, CDR2 YYNGEE. The CDR3 DNA sequence: TGTGCCAGCAGCGCGCCGGGACGTCCTGCGCCCCAGTACTTC. Translation: CASSAPGRPAPQYF.

The chain has TRBV6-5 and TRBJ1-1, with a weak D call TRBD1 (5 bases). The CDR3 loop spans 15 amino acids. Trimming removed 0 bases from V and 4 bases from J, with 12 bases in between. CDR1 is MNHEY, CDR2 SVGAGI, per germline. This CDR3 is CASSYSGTQPTEAFF. DNA for the CDR3: TGTGCCAGCAGTTACTCTGGGACCCAGCCCACTGAAGCTTTCTTT.

The rearrangement links TRBV5-8 to TRBJ1-2; D is unresolved. CDR1 and CDR2 from the germline V gene are SGHTS and YDEGEE. Trimming removed 0 bases at V and 1 base at J, with 10 bases between. CDR3 size: 15 residues. The CDR3: CASSLGPNFNYGYTF. The CDR3 nucleotides read TGTGCCAGCAGCTTGGGCCCCAACTTTAACTATGGCTACACCTTC.

The rearrangement joins TRBV19 to TRBJ2-2; 12 bases align to TRBD2. Losses at the gene ends were 3 bases for V and 2 bases for J; bases not matched to a gene: 7. Germline CDR1 is LNHDA and CDR2 is SQIVND (reference sequence). The CDR3 runs 18 residues. CDR3 coding DNA: TGTGCCAGTAGTATCCCGACTAGCGGGAGACCCAACACCGGGGAGCTGTTTTTT. Translated: CASSIPTSGRPNTGELFF.

The rearrangement uses TRBV5-1 and TRBJ2-7; TRBD1 matches at 10 bases. The ends lost 4 bases at V and 3 bases at J; junction bases unmatched: 7. This CDR3 has 15 residues. CDR1 is SGHRS, CDR2 YFSETQ, per germline. CDR3: CASSGGTGAFYEQYF. The DNA of the CDR3 is TGCGCCAGCAGCGGAGGGACAGGGGCTTTCTACGAGCAGTACTTC.

This chain links TRBV19 with TRBJ2-7; 9 bases agree with TRBD1. The germline CDR1 and CDR2 sequences are LNHDA and SQIVND (reference sequence). V was pared by 5 bases and J by 7 bases, with 9 bases of the junction left unmatched. CDR3 length: 14 amino acids. In nucleotides, the CDR3 is TGTGCCAGTAGTGGGGACAGGGAGGGAAAGGAGCAGTACTTC. This gives the protein CASSGDREGKEQYF.

The V and J genes are TRBV7-8 and TRBJ2-7; TRBD2 aligns across 8 bases. V lost 3 bases to trimming and J lost 5 bases; unmatched junction nucleotides: 9. The CDR3 runs to 15 residues. Germline V gene sequence: CDR1 SGHVS, CDR2 FQNEAQ. The CDR3 region is CASSFRGGLLDEQYF. In nucleotides, the CDR3 is TGTGCCAGCAGCTTCCGGGGGGGCCTCCTGGACGAGCAGTACTTC.

V gene TRBV7-9 combines with J gene TRBJ1-2; 7 bases align to TRBD1. V lost 5 bases and J lost 3; bases outside the gene matches: 6. Per the germline V gene, CDR1 is SEHNR and CDR2 is FQNEAQ (reference sequence). The CDR3 consists of 14 residues. The chain's CDR3 is CASSPSGTDYGYTF. The CDR3 coding sequence is TGTGCCAGCAGCCCCTCCGGGACAGACTATGGCTACACCTTC.

The chain is built from TRBV7-9 and TRBJ1-5; the match to TRBD1 covers 10 bases. The CDR3 sequence is 17 residues long. The germline V gene encodes CDR1 SEHNR and CDR2 FQNEAQ (reference sequence). The ends lost 4 bases at V and 6 bases at J; junction bases unmatched: 12. The CDR3 DNA sequence: TGTGCCAGCAGCTCCGGGACAGGGGAATTTTGGGTTCAGCCCCAGCATTTT. Amino acid sequence: CASSSGTGEFWVQPQHF.